A single sample gave rise to the 3 T cell receptor beta chains below, sequenced in a study of spatial heterogeneity in lung cancer. Regarding the study as a whole: Intratumoral expanded alpha and beta TCR counts were found to track tumor mutation counts.

TCRdb called the 5' RACE reads again in MiXCR, with one record for every CDR3 protein. Here the sample spans roughly 19,000 distinct CDR3 sequences, roughly 6% being singletons. Time point specified: sample taken at primary tumor resection. The antigens these receptors bind are not known. The specimen was lung tumor tissue, collected at surgery. The receptors stem from a female donor with early-stage non-small cell lung cancer.

By sample share, this clonotype is medium-sized (0.01 to 0.1%). This chain uses TRBV10-3 with TRBJ2-2; 11 bases line up with TRBD2. The germline CDR1 and CDR2 sequences are ENHRY and SYGVKD. The CDR3 runs 13 residues. Trimming took 9 bases from V and 7 from J; bases not matched to a gene: 4. CDR3 nucleotide sequence: TGTGCCATAAGACTAGCGGGACACGGGGAGCTGTTTTTT. As protein: CAIRLAGHGELFF.

This clonotype appeared a few times. The chain employs TRBV4-1 and TRBJ2-2; the D gene is possibly TRBD2 (5 bases). This CDR3 comprises 16 residues. Looked up from germline, CDR1 is MGHRA and CDR2 is YSYEKL. Trimming removed 2 bases from V and 3 bases from J, with 13 bases in between. The CDR3 protein is CASSQFASEDTGELFF. Here the CDR3 DNA reads TGCGCCAGCAGCCAATTCGCCTCGGAGGACACCGGGGAGCTGTTTTTT.

This clonotype was detected ten times or more. The V call is TRBV2, the J call TRBJ1-5; 7 bases are shared with TRBD1. Losses at the gene ends were 6 bases for V and 2 bases for J; bases not matched to a gene: 10. This CDR3 is built from 16 residues. Germline CDR1 SNHLY, CDR2 FYNNEI. CDR3 sequence reads: CASREDRLVGNQPQHF. CDR3 bases: TGTGCCAGCAGGGAGGACAGGTTGGTTGGCAATCAGCCCCAGCATTTT.